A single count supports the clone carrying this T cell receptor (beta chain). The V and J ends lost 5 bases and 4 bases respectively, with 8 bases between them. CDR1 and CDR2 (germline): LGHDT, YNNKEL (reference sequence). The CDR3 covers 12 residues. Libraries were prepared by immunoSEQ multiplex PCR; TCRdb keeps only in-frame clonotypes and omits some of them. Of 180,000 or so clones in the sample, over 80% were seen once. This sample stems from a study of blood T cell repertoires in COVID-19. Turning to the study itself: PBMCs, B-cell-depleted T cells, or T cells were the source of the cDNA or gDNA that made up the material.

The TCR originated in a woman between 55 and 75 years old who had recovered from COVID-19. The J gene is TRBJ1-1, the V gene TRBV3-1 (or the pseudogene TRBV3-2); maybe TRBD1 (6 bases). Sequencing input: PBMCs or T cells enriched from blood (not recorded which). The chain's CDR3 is CASSRGGTEAFF. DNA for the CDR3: TGTGCCAGCAGCAGGGGGGGCACTGAAGCTTTCTTT.